The 31 T cell receptor beta chains listed next were all sequenced from one sample in a study of memory CD4+ T cells and cytomegalovirus serostatus. This table comes from immunoSEQ multiplex PCR, and its TCRdb copy is limited to in-frame clones, with some not included. The sample has more than 40,000 clones; around 78% are singletons. Single viable CD3+CD4+CD8-CD45RO+ cells were sorted as the memory CD4+ T cells. The material sequenced was memory CD4+ T cells from blood. The receptor set was obtained from an adult in good health and CMV-seronegative.

This clone was detected only a few times. V usage is TRBV9 and J usage is TRBJ1-1; no reliable D call. This CDR3 has 14 amino acids. Germline loops: CDR1 SGDLS, CDR2 YYNGEE. V lost 0 bases to trimming and J lost 0 bases, with 6 bases between them. The CDR3 sequence: CASSVAAMNTEAFF. CDR3 DNA sequence: TGTGCCAGCAGCGTAGCAGCAATGAACACTGAAGCTTTCTTT.

The V and J genes are TRBV7-9 and TRBJ1-1; D unresolved. Germline V CDR1 and CDR2: SEHNR, FQNEAQ (reference sequence). The length of the CDR3 is 13 residues. Trimming stripped 7 bases from V and 5 bases from J, with 14 bases between. CDR3 coding DNA: TGTGCCAGCACCAGAATTGGAGGTACTGAAGCTTTCTTT. This codes for CASTRIGGTEAFF.

V gene TRBV19 combines with J gene TRBJ2-5, with TRBD1 identical over 10 bases. The germline V gene encodes CDR1 LNHDA and CDR2 SQIVND (reference sequence). The CDR3 length is 13 residues. V dropped 8 bases and J dropped 2; count of bases not matched to a gene: 2. The CDR3 sequence: CASGQGVQETQYF. The CDR3 nucleotides read TGTGCCAGTGGACAGGGGGTTCAAGAGACCCAGTACTTC.

The J gene is TRBJ2-7, the V gene TRBV19; 8 bases map to TRBD2. Germline assignment: CDR1 LNHDA and CDR2 SQIVND (reference sequence). Germline trimming cut 5 bases from V and 2 bases from J; bases unmatched to any gene: 8. The CDR3 extends over 15 amino acids. CDR3 bases: TGTGCCAGTAGTCCTCAGCCGGGACTAGCCTACGAGCAGTACTTC. Amino acids: CASSPQPGLAYEQYF.

The rearrangement joins TRBV5-1 to TRBJ2-7, with 9 bases lining up with TRBD1. The CDR3 extends over 14 amino acids. V dropped 3 bases and J dropped 6; count of bases not matched to a gene: 7. CDR1 SGHRS and CDR2 YFSETQ come from the germline V gene. The CDR3 nucleotides read TGCGCCAGCAGCTCCCGGGACAGGGCTCTCGAGCAGTACTTC. Translated, it gives CASSSRDRALEQYF.

The V call is TRBV5-1, the J call TRBJ2-7, with a weak D call TRBD2 (6 bases). CDR3 size: 14 residues. Germline V gene sequence: CDR1 SGHRS, CDR2 YFSETQ. Trimming took off 0 bases at V and 0 bases at J, with 7 bases between the two ends. In DNA form, the CDR3 reads TGCGCCAGCAGCTTGGACGGGAGCTCCTACGAGCAGTACTTC. Translating it yields CASSLDGSSYEQYF.

The V call is TRBV30, the J call TRBJ1-6, with TRBD1 identical over 8 bases. The J segment lost 10 bases and the V segment lost 4 bases, leaving 9 bases of the junction unmatched. This CDR3 is 14 amino acids long. Germline loops: CDR1 GTSNPN, CDR2 SVGIG (reference sequence). The CDR3 is CAWNRGQATSPLHF. The CDR3 DNA is TGTGCCTGGAATCGGGGACAGGCGACCTCACCCCTCCACTTT. The full variable domain, rest sourced from reference TRBV30 and TRBJ1-6, is SQTIHQWPATLVQPVGSPLSLECTVEGTSNPNLYWYRQAAGRGLQLLFYSVGIGQISSEVPQNLSASRPQDRQFILSSKKLLLSDSGFYLCAWNRGQATSPLHFGNGTRLTVT.

The chain joins TRBV7-9 to TRBJ1-1, with D possibly being TRBD1 (5 bases). Trimming left V 3 bases short and J 1 base short, with 9 bases between. CDR1 and CDR2 (germline): SEHNR, FQNEAQ (reference sequence). The CDR3 is made up of 14 amino acids. The CDR3 loop is CASSFGAANTEAFF. CDR3 DNA: TGTGCCAGCAGCTTCGGGGCCGCGAACACTGAAGCTTTCTTT.

This clone was seen a handful of times. This chain uses TRBV5-6 with TRBJ1-5, with a weak D call TRBD1 (5 bases). V was pared by 4 bases and J by 1 base, with 9 bases between. The CDR3 runs 14 residues. Looked up from germline, CDR1 is SGHDT and CDR2 is YYEEEE. This chain's CDR3 is CASSRQLSNQPQHF. Here the CDR3 DNA reads TGTGCCAGCAGCCGACAGCTAAGCAATCAGCCCCAGCATTTT.

This sequence joins TRBV7-9 and TRBJ2-4, with D possibly matching TRBD1 (6 bases). The germline V and J ends were trimmed by 4 bases and 9 bases, with 16 bases remaining between them. The CDR3 has 14 residues. Per the germline V gene, CDR1 is SEHNR and CDR2 is FQNEAQ (reference sequence). CDR3 in amino acids: CASSSTQGFAIQYF. DNA for the CDR3: TGTGCCAGCAGCTCCACACAGGGTTTCGCCATTCAGTACTTC.

The CDR3 DNA reads as TGTGCCAGTAGTCCAGACAGGGCCATGAACACTGAAGCTTTCTTT. This sequence encodes CASSPDRAMNTEAFF. The V and J genes are TRBV19 and TRBJ1-1, with 7 positions matching TRBD1. Trimming removed 5 bases from V and 0 bases from J; junction bases left unmatched: 6. This CDR3 has 15 amino acids. Germline CDR1 reads LNHDA; CDR2 reads SQIVND (reference sequence).

V usage is TRBV6-5 and J usage is TRBJ1-5; TRBD1 matches at 7 bases. The V segment lost 2 bases and the J segment 1 base; nucleotides outside the gene matches: 2. The CDR3 covers 15 residues. The germline gives CDR1 MNHEY, CDR2 SVGAGI. CDR3 sequence reads: CASSYGTDSNQPQHF. CDR3 in DNA: TGTGCCAGCAGTTACGGGACAGACAGCAATCAGCCCCAGCATTTT.

The chain links TRBV2 to TRBJ2-2; TRBD2 matches at 10 bases. Germline loops: CDR1 SNHLY, CDR2 FYNNEI. V lost 1 base and J lost 4; bases outside the gene matches: 3. The CDR3 is 16 residues long. CDR3 residues: CASSEGVAGGTGELFF. The CDR3 DNA follows: TGTGCCAGCAGTGAAGGGGTAGCGGGGGGCACCGGGGAGCTGTTTTTT.

The rearrangement uses TRBV27 and TRBJ1-2; 7 nucleotides match TRBD1. Germline CDR1 MNHEY, CDR2 SMNVEV (reference sequence). This CDR3 is 14 amino acids long. J was trimmed by 7 bases and V by 6 bases; bases with no gene match: 11. The CDR3 bases are TGTGCCAGCAGCGTCGACAGGGAGACTAGTGGCTACACCTTC. Its protein is CASSVDRETSGYTF.

Regarding this clone: Sequence at one end of the junction differs from germline and may be a read error. The V call is TRBV10-3, the J call TRBJ2-7; 8 bases fit TRBD1. The CDR3 is 12 amino acids. Germline CDR1 and CDR2: ENHRY and SYGVKD. Here the CDR3 reads CAISEQGAMIDF. The CDR3 DNA follows: TGTGCCATCAGTGAGCAGGGGGCGATGATCGACTTC.

V gene TRBV2 combines with J gene TRBJ1-1; D is unclear. V was shortened by 9 bases and J by 0 bases, with 14 bases between the two germline ends. Germline V lookup: CDR1 SNHLY, CDR2 FYNNEI. This CDR3 contains 14 residues. The CDR3 DNA reads as TGTGCCAGTACACTAGGGTTCATGAACACTGAAGCTTTCTTT. As protein: CASTLGFMNTEAFF.

This clone was detected a few times. The V and J genes are TRBV5-8 and TRBJ2-3, with TRBD1 matching over 7 bases. V was pared by 0 bases and J by 2 bases, with 3 bases of the junction left unmatched. The germline gives CDR1 SGHTS, CDR2 YDEGEE. The CDR3 loop spans 15 amino acids. In DNA, the CDR3 is TGTGCCAGCAGCTTGGGGACAGGAATCACAGATACGCAGTATTTT. It translates to CASSLGTGITDTQYF. The complete variable domain, with remaining parts taken from reference TRBV5-8 and TRBJ2-3, reads EAGVTQSPTHLIKTRGQQATLRCSPISGHTSVYWYQQALGLGLQFLLWYDEGEERNRGNFPPRFSGRQFPNYSSELNVNALELEDSALYLCASSLGTGITDTQYFGPGTRLTVL.

The chain has TRBV15 and TRBJ2-7, with unresolved D. CDR3 length: 13 amino acids. CDR1 and CDR2 (germline): LNHNV, YYDKDF (reference sequence). Trimming left V 0 bases short and J 4 bases short, with 7 bases between. The CDR3 nucleotides are TGTGCCACCAGCAGAGATCACGGATACGAGCAGTACTTC. Its translation is CATSRDHGYEQYF.

This chain uses TRBV11-2 with TRBJ2-7; perhaps TRBD1 as D (6 bases). Germline CDR1 is SGHAT and CDR2 is FQNNGV. CDR3 size: 14 residues. V lost 0 bases to trimming and J lost 4 bases, with 10 bases between them. This CDR3 is CASSLDAGVYEQYF. The CDR3 DNA reads TGTGCCAGCAGCTTAGACGCAGGGGTATACGAGCAGTACTTC.

The rearrangement links TRBV11-1 to TRBJ2-1, with 8 positions matching TRBD1. The CDR3 contains 15 residues. Unmatched junction bases numbered 0, after V lost 2 bases and J lost 0 bases. Germline CDR1 SGHAT, CDR2 FQDESV (reference sequence). CDR3 region: CASSLTGGSYNEQFF. CDR3 nucleotide sequence: TGTGCCAGCAGCTTAACAGGGGGCTCCTACAATGAGCAGTTCTTC.

J is TRBJ2-7 and V is TRBV7-2; 12 bases map to TRBD1. J was trimmed by 5 bases and V by 5 bases; bases with no gene match: 7. The germline V gene has CDR1 SGHTA and CDR2 FQGNSA. The CDR3 totals 15 residues. The CDR3 bases are TGTGCCAGCAGCCTCCAGGGACAGGGGGCCGACGAGCAGTACTTC. Residues: CASSLQGQGADEQYF.

J is TRBJ2-3 and V is TRBV14; TRBD2 might be the D (6 bases). Germline V gene sequence: CDR1 SGHDN, CDR2 FVKESK. The CDR3 runs to 15 residues. Trimming pared 1 base from V and 9 bases from J, leaving 17 bases between. The CDR3 protein is CASSQVRRRDGTQYF. In DNA, the CDR3 is TGTGCCAGCAGCCAAGTACGGCGGAGGGACGGGACGCAGTATTTT.

In this sample, this clone turned up once. The chain carries TRBV14 and TRBJ2-7; 8 bases agree with TRBD2. V was pared by 4 bases and J by 6 bases, with 5 bases of the junction left unmatched. This CDR3 region has 13 residues. Germline values: CDR1 SGHDN, CDR2 FVKESK. CDR3 amino acids: CASSPGLAPEQYF. CDR3 nucleotide sequence: TGTGCCAGCAGCCCAGGACTAGCCCCCGAGCAGTACTTC.

This rearrangement joins TRBV7-2 to TRBJ2-5; 9 bases are shared with TRBD1. V was pared by 4 bases and J by 5 bases, with 8 bases of the junction left unmatched. Germline V gene data show CDR1 as SGHTA and CDR2 as FQGNSA. The CDR3 runs 15 residues. CDR3 DNA: TGTGCCAGCAGCTGGGGGGGACAGGGCTGGGAGACCCAGTACTTC. Translating gives CASSWGGQGWETQYF.

The chain employs TRBV27 and TRBJ1-1, with a tentative D call TRBD1 (6 bases). CDR3 length: 19 amino acids. The ends were cut back, 5 bases at V and 1 base at J, with 26 bases in the middle. Germline CDR1 is MNHEY and CDR2 is SMNVEV (reference sequence). CDR3 loop: CASSGGRGSIFTENTEAFF. The CDR3 region has the DNA TGTGCCAGCAGTGGGGGCAGGGGAAGTATCTTCACTGAGAACACTGAAGCTTTCTTT.

The chain employs TRBV18 and TRBJ2-1, with D uncertain. Germline V lookup: CDR1 KGHSH, CDR2 LQKENI. V was clipped by 5 bases and J by 5 bases, with 10 bases between them. This CDR3 is 13 amino acids long. The CDR3 DNA reads as TGTGCCAGCTCAGCCCAGGCGAACAATGAGCAGTTCTTC. Amino acid sequence: CASSAQANNEQFF. Full variable domain (rest looked up from reference TRBV18 and TRBJ2-1): NAGVMQNPRHLVRRRGQEARLRCSPMKGHSHVYWYRQLPEEGLKFMVYLQKENIIDESGMPKERFSAEFPKEGPSILRIQQVVRGDSAAYFCASSAQANNEQFFGPGTRLTVL.

A single count supports this clone. This CDR3 reads CASSLIVGLAGPVSQYF. CDR3 DNA: TGTGCCAGCAGTTTAATTGTCGGACTAGCGGGCCCGGTGTCGCAGTATTTT. The V call is TRBV27, the J call TRBJ2-3, with TRBD2 matching 11 bases. The CDR3 has 17 amino acids. V was pared by 2 bases and J by 10 bases, with 14 bases of the junction left unmatched. Germline CDR1 reads MNHEY; CDR2 reads SMNVEV (reference sequence).

This clone was observed a few times. The J gene is TRBJ1-1, the V gene TRBV5-6, with D hard to call. CDR3 length equals 14 residues. With 1 base removed from V and 6 bases from J, the gap between germline ends came to 13 bases. Germline CDR1 SGHDT, CDR2 YYEEEE. The CDR3 spells CASSLFLPSSEAFF. As DNA, the CDR3 is TGTGCCAGCAGCTTGTTTCTCCCTTCGTCTGAAGCTTTCTTT.

V gene TRBV6-5 combines with J gene TRBJ2-3, with TRBD2 as a possible D gene (5 bases). This CDR3 has 13 amino acids. Trimming pared 2 bases from V and 5 bases from J, leaving 8 bases between. CDR1 is MNHEY and CDR2 is SVGAGI in the germline V gene. The CDR3 protein is CASSYGRGDTQYF. DNA of the CDR3: TGTGCCAGCAGTTACGGGAGAGGAGATACGCAGTATTTT.

This clone was detected a few times. The rearrangement uses TRBV30 and TRBJ2-3; D gene uncertain. The CDR3 consists of 14 residues. Germline CDR1 and CDR2: GTSNPN and SVGIG (reference sequence). Trimming shortened V by 1 base and J by 4 bases, and 12 bases separated the two germline ends. CDR3 loop: CAWSGSGIPDTQYF. As DNA, the CDR3 is TGTGCCTGGAGTGGTAGTGGGATACCAGATACGCAGTATTTT. Together with reference TRBV30 and TRBJ2-3, the CDR3 gives the full variable domain: SQTIHQWPATLVQPVGSPLSLECTVEGTSNPNLYWYRQAAGRGLQLLFYSVGIGQISSEVPQNLSASRPQDRQFILSSKKLLLSDSGFYLCAWSGSGIPDTQYFGPGTRLTVL.

Within the sample, this clone is medium-sized. The chain recombines TRBV4-1 with TRBJ1-2; 7 bases agree with TRBD1. The CDR3 has 15 amino acids. The junction had 8 bases not matched to a gene; V was cut back by 3 bases and J by 4 bases. Germline lookup yields CDR1 MGHRA and CDR2 YSYEKL. The CDR3 DNA follows: TGCGCCAGCAGCCAGAGACAGGGCGGAGGCTATGGCTACACCTTC. It yields the protein CASSQRQGGGYGYTF.